The text below deals with one T cell receptor beta chain. The antigen it binds to is not known. Base qualities are not provided; no much larger clone lies one nucleotide away. The library was produced with the immunoSEQ multiplex PCR assay. RNA was extracted from all samples and reverse transcribed into cDNA as template for TCR sequencing. SuperScript III was used for first-strand cDNA synthesis, primed with a 2:1 mix of oligo-dT and random hexamers. A synthetic immune receptor repertoire was used to assess amplification bias, and residual bias was removed computationally. The paper's processing steps were these. After raw reads were preprocessed to remove errors, the CDR3 was defined following IMGT conventions as running from the conserved cysteine to phenylalanine. Clonality was computed by normalizing Shannon entropy by log2 of the number of productive unique TCRs and subtracting the result from 1. Whether each scalp clone was CD4 or CD8 was inferred by checking scalp TCRbeta sequences against the CD4 and CD8 repertoires from sorted blood. TCRdb carries this immuneACCESS record with in-frame sequences only. Its versions omit some clonotypes, under half of them owing to an unresolved V gene in the studies checked, with the rest unexplained. The DNA gave D and trimming, while V, J and clone size come from that table. This sample lists about 250,000 clones; 50% to 75% were detected once. 0.8% to 1% of the sample comes from the top ten.

The intended sense of this specimen's treatment or condition label: oral pan-JAK inhibitor, 5-10 mg twice daily. Peripheral blood and lesional scalp punch biopsies were obtained from patients with alopecia areata. After PBMCs were isolated by density centrifugation and stained for CD3, CD4 and CD8, a FACSAria was used to sort CD4+ and CD8+ T cells. The CDR3 sequence holds 17 residues, the cysteine and phenylalanine included. Only the CDR3 part of the read is kept: 51 bases, read in frame from the first base. At the junction V is shortened by 0 bases and J by 5 bases; bases outside the gene matches: 9. The germline V gene gives CDR1 as LGHNA and CDR2 as YSLEER. These data come from a study of CD8+ T cells in alopecia areata (dated by TCRdb to between 2017 and 2018). Regarding the study in general: Treated patients were enrolled in an open-label pilot trial of oral tofacitinib at 5 to 10 mg twice daily for moderate-to-severe alopecia areata. Tofacitinib was given for 6 to 18 months, followed by 6 months of follow-up off drug to assess delayed response and recurrence. Disease severity in treated patients was measured with the SALT score, which quantifies the percentage of affected scalp surface area. High-throughput TCRbeta sequencing was used to examine T cell clonal expansion in alopecia areata in both the C3H/HeJ mouse model and human patients. Scalp tissue and sorted CD4+ and CD8+ peripheral blood T cells from patchy and totalis/universalis alopecia areata patients and from healthy controls were covered by human TCRbeta sequencing. Patients on tofacitinib were biopsied at baseline and after 4 and 24 weeks of treatment, and several of the patients also had a later scalp biopsy. Scalp clonality was compared across normal scalp (n=4), patchy alopecia areata scalp (n=8), and alopecia totalis/universalis scalp (n=8). RNA was extracted with the PAXgene miRNA kit for fixed scalp, the miRNeasy kit for PBMCs, and the RNeasy kit for mouse skin. TCRbeta CDR3 regions were amplified by immunoSEQ multiplex PCR using 35 Vbeta forward and 13 Jbeta reverse primers. Results the study describes overall, beyond this receptor: Higher clonality and more expanded CD8+ clones were observed in lesional scalp than in normal scalp, particularly in alopecia totalis/universalis, a finding suggestive of antigenic drive. Because the treated cohort was small and had just a single nonresponder, larger studies are needed to establish links between baseline CD8+ expansion and response. Many expanded lesional clones persisted in scalp and blood during tofacitinib treatment, which may partly explain relapse after stopping treatment. Compared with mice, TCR sequences shared between patients were less clear, possibly partly because of HLA diversity across the patient population. Resident alphabeta T cells in normal human skin are also sequenced, complicating scalp TCR repertoire analysis, unlike mouse skin dominated by gammadelta T cells. Scalp clonality and the number of expanded CD8+ clones among the top 100 scalp clones were significantly decreased by tofacitinib.

This TCR was sampled from a human donor with alopecia areata. Sequenced here: CD4+ T cells sorted from blood, sampled around week 52, from a patient treated with tofacitinib. The chain was built from TRBV4-3 and TRBJ1-2, and 10 junctional nucleotides match TRBD1. CDR3 loop: CASSQEGTGVTDYGYTF. At the DNA level, the sequence is TGCGCCAGCAGCCAAGAGGGGACAGGGGTTACGGATTATGGCTACACCTTC.